This T cell receptor (beta chain) was identified in a study of cytomegalovirus exposure and HLA in healthy donors. Study-level findings and limits: The study listed 150 to 200 cytomegalovirus-associated TCR beta chains. Later work associated fewer than 20,000 TCR beta sequences with HLA alleles at 0.05 false discovery rate.

About this clone: Its antigen is unknown.

V shed 0 bases and J 4 bases; nucleotides not matched to a gene: 5. This CDR3 spans 17 amino acids. Germline loops: CDR1 LNHNV, CDR2 YYDKDF (reference sequence). The study ran its PCR with 60 Vbeta and 13 Jbeta primers. Per the study methods: About 11 million of the approximately 80 million unique TCR beta chains counted in a later analysis were shared. The table came from immunoSEQ multiplex PCR; TCRdb's copy has only in-frame clones and leaves some out. V, J and clone size are taken as reported in that table, and D and trimming were inferred from the DNA itself. The sample records under 150,000 clones, roughly two thirds being singletons.

The sample was PBMCs. This receptor was identified in a human donor in good health. The V gene is TRBV15, the J gene TRBJ2-3; 12 bases line up with TRBD2. CDR3 in amino acids: CATSRDYASGGADTQYF. In DNA, the CDR3 is TGTGCCACCAGCAGAGATTATGCTAGCGGGGGGGCAGATACGCAGTATTTT.